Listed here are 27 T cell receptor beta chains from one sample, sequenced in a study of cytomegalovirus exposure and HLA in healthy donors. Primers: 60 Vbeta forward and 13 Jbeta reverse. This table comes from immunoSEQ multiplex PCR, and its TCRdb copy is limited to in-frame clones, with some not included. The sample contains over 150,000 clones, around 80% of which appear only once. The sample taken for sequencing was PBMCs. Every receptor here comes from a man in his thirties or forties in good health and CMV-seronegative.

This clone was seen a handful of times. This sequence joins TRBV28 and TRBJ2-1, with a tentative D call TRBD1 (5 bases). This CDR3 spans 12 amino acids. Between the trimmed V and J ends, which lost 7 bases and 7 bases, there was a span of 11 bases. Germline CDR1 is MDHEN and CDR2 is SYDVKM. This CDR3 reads CASNQGTNEQFF. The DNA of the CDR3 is TGTGCCAGCAACCAGGGTACAAATGAGCAGTTCTTC. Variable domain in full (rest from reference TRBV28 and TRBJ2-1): DVKVTQSSRYLVKRTGEKVFLECVQDMDHENMFWYRQDPGLGLRLIYFSYDVKMKEKGDIPEGYSVSREKKERFSLILESASTNQTSMYLCASNQGTNEQFFGPGTRLTVL.

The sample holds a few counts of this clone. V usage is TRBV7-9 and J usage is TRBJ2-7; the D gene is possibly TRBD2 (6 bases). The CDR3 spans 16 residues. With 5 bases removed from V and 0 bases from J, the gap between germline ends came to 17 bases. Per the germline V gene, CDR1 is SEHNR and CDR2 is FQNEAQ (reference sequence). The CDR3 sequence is CASSPVEGSFSYEQYF. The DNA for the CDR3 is TGTGCCAGCAGCCCGGTGGAGGGCAGTTTCTCCTACGAGCAGTACTTC.

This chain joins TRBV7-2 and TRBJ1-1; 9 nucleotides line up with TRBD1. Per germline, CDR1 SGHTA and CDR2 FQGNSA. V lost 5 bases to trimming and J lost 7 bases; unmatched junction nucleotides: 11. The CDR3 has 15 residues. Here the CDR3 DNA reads TGTGCCAGCAGCAGCCGGGACAGGGAGAGTCTTGAAGCTTTCTTT. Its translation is CASSSRDRESLEAFF.

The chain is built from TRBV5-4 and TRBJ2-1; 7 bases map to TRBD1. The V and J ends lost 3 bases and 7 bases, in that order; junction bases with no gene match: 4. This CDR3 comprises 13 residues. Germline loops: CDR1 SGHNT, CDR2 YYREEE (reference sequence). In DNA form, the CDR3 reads TGTGCCAGCAGCTGGACAGGCGGGAATGAGCAGTTCTTC. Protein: CASSWTGGNEQFF.

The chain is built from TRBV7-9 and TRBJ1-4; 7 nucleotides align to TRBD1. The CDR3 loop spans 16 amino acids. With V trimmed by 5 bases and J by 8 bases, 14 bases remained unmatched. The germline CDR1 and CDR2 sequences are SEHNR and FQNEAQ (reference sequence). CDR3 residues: CASSEPDRVWGEKLFF. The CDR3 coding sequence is TGTGCCAGCAGCGAACCCGACAGGGTATGGGGCGAAAAACTGTTTTTT.

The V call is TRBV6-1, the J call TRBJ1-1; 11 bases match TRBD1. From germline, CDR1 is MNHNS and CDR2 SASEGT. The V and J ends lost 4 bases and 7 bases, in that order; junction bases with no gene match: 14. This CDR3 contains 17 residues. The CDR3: CASSGRTGGVGRSEAFF. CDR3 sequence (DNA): TGTGCCAGCAGTGGTAGGACAGGGGGCGTGGGGCGAAGTGAAGCTTTCTTT.

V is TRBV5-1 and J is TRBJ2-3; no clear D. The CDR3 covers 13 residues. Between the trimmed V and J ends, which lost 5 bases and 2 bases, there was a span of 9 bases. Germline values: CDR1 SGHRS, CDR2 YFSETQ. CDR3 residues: CASRTGSTDTQYF. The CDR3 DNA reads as TGCGCCAGCAGAACCGGGTCCACAGATACGCAGTATTTT. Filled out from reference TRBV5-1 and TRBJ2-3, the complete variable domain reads KAGVTQTPRYLIKTRGQQVTLSCSPISGHRSVSWYQQTPGQGLQFLFEYFSETQRNKGNFPGRFSGRQFSNSRSEMNVSTLELGDSALYLCASRTGSTDTQYFGPGTRLTVL.

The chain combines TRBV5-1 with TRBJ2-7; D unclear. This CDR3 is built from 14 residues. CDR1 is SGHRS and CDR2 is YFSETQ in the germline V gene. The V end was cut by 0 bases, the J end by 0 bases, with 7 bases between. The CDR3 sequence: CASSLEYGSYEQYF. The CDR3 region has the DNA TGCGCCAGCAGCTTGGAGTACGGCTCCTACGAGCAGTACTTC.

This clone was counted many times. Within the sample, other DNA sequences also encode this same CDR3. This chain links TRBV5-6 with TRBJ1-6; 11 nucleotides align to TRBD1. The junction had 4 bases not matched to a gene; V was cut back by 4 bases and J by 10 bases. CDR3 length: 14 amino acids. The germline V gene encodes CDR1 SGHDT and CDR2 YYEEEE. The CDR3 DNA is TGTGCCAGCAGCCCCGGGACAGGGGGATCACCCCTCCACTTT. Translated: CASSPGTGGSPLHF.

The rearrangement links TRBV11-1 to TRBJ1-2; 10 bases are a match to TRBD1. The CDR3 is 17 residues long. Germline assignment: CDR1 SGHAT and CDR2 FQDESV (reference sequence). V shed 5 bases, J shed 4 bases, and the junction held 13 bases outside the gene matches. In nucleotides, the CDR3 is TGTGCCAGCAGCCGAAACCATGACAGGGGGCTGGCCTATGGCTACACCTTC. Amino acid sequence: CASSRNHDRGLAYGYTF.

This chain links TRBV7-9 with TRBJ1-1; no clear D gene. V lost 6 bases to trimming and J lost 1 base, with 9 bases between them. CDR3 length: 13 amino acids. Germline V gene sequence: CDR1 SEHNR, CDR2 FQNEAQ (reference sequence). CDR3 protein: CASSSLSNTEAFF. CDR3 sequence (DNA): TGTGCCAGCAGTTCCCTTTCGAACACTGAAGCTTTCTTT.

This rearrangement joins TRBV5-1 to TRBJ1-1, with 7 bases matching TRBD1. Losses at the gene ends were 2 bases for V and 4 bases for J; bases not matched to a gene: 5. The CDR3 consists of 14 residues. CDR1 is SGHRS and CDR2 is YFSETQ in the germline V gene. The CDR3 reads CASSFYRGGTEAFF. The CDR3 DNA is TGCGCCAGCAGCTTCTACAGGGGAGGCACTGAAGCTTTCTTT.

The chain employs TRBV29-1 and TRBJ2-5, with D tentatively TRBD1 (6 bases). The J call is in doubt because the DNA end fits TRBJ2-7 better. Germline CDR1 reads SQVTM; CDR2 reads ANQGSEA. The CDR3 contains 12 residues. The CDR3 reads CSVVAQGSEQYF. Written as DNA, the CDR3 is TGCAGCGTTGTGGCGCAGGGGAGCGAGCAGTACTTC.

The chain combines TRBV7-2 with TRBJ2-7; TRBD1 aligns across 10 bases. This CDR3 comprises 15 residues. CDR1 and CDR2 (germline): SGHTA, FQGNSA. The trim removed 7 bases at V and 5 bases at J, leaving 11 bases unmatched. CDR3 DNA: TGTGCCAGCACCCCTCCCGGGACAGGGGACCACGAGCAGTACTTC. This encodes CASTPPGTGDHEQYF.

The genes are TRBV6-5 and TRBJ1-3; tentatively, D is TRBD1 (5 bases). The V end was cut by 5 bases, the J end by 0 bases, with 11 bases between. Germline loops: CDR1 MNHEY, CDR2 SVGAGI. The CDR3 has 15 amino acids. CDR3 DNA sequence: TGTGCCAGCAGTAAACAGGTCGACTCTGGAAACACCATATATTTT. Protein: CASSKQVDSGNTIYF.

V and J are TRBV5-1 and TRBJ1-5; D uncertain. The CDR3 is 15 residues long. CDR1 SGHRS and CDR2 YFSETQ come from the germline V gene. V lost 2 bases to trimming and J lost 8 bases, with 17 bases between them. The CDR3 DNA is TGCGCCAGCAGCTTTGGAAGGAGCACCCAAGAGCCCCAGCATTTT. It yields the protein CASSFGRSTQEPQHF.

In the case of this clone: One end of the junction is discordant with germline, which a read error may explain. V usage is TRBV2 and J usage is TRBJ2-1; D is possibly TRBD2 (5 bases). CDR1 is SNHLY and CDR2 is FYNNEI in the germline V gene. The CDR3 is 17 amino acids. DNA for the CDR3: TGTGCCAGCAGTGATTTGAGGGCGGCCAGCTCCTACAATGAGCAGCTCTTC. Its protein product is CASSDLRAASSYNEQLF.

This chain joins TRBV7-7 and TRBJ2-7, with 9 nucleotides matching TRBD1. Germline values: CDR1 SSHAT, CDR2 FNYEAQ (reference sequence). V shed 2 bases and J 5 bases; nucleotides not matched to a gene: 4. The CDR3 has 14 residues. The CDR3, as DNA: TGTGCCAGCAGCTTATCGGGACAGGGAGACGAGCAGTACTTC. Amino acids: CASSLSGQGDEQYF.

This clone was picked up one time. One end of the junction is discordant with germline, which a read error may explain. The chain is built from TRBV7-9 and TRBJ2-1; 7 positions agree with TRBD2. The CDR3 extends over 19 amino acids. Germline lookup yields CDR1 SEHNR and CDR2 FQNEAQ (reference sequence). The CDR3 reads CSSSLVGVVRGSSYNEQFF. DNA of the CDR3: TGTTCCAGCAGCTTAGTGGGGGTTGTTCGCGGGAGCTCCTACAATGAGCAGTTCTTC.

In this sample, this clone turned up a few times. The CDR3 DNA reads TGTGCCAGCAGCGTATCCCACCGGACAGTTAGATCTTTCTTT. Translation: CASSVSHRTVRSFF. J is TRBJ1-1 and V is TRBV9, with D possibly TRBD1 on 6 matching bases. The CDR3 length is 14 residues. Looked up from germline, CDR1 is SGDLS and CDR2 is YYNGEE. V shed 1 base and J shed 12 bases, with 19 bases lying between them.

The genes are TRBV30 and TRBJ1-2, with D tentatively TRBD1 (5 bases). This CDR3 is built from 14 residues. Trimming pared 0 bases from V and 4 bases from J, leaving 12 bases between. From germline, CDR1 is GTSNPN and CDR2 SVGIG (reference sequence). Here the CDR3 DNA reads TGTGCCTGGAGTGTCGCCTCAGGGTCCTATGGCTACACCTTC. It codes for CAWSVASGSYGYTF. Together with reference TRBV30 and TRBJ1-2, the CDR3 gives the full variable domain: SQTIHQWPATLVQPVGSPLSLECTVEGTSNPNLYWYRQAAGRGLQLLFYSVGIGQISSEVPQNLSASRPQDRQFILSSKKLLLSDSGFYLCAWSVASGSYGYTFGSGTRLTVV.

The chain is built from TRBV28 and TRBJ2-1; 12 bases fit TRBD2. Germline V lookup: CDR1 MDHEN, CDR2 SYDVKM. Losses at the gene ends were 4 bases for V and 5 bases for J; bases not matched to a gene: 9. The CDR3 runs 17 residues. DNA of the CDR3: TGTGCCAGCAGTTCCTCCCCCTGGACTAGCGGGGACAATGAGCAGTTCTTC. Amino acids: CASSSSPWTSGDNEQFF.

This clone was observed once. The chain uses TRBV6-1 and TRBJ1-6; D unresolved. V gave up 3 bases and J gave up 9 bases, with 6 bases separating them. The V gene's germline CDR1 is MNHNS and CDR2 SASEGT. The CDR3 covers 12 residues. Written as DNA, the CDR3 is TGTGCCAGCAGTGACAGCGTTTCACCCCTCCACTTT. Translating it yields CASSDSVSPLHF.

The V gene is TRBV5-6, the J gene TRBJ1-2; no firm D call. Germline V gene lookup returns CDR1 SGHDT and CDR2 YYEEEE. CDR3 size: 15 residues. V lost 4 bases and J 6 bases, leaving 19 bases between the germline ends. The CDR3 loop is CASSTPGREPDGYTF. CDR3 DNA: TGTGCCAGCAGCACCCCTGGGCGGGAACCGGATGGCTACACCTTC.

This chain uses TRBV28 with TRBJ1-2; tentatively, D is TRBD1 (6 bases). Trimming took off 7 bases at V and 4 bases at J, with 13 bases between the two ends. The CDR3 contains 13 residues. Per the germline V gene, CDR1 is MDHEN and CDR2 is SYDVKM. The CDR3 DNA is TGTGCCAGCAATCTAAGGGGGACCTATGGCTACACCTTC. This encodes CASNLRGTYGYTF.

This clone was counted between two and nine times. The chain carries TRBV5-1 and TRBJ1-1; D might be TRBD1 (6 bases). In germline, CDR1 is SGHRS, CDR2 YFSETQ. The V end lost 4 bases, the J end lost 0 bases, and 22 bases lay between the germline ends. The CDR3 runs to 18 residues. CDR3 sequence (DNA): TGCGCCAGCAGCCTCGGACAGCCGATCCATTTGATGAACACTGAAGCTTTCTTT. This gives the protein CASSLGQPIHLMNTEAFF.

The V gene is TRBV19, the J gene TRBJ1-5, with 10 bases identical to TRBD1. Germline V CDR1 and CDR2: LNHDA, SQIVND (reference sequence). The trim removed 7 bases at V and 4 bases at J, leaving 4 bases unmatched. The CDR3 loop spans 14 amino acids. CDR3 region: CASTRTGGNQPQHF. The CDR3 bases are TGTGCCAGTACCAGGACAGGGGGGAATCAGCCCCAGCATTTT.